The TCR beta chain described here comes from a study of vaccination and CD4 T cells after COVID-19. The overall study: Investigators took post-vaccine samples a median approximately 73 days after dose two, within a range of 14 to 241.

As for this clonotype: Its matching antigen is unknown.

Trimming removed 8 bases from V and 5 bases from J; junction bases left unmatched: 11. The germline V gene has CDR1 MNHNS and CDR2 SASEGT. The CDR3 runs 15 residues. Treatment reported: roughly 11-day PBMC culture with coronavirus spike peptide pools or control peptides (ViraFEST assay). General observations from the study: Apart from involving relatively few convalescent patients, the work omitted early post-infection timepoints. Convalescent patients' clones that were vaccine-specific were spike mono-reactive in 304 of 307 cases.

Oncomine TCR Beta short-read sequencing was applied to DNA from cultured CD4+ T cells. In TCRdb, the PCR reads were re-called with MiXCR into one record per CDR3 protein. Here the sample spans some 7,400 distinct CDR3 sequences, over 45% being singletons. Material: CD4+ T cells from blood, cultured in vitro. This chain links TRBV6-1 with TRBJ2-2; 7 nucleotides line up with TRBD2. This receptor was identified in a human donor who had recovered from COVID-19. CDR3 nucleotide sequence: TGTGCCAGCCCGTCGCCGGGAGGAGGGACCGGGGAGCTGTTTTTT. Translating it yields CASPSPGGGTGELFF.